Listed below are T cell receptor beta chains from one sample, sequenced in a study of blood T cell repertoires in COVID-19. The protocol was immunoSEQ multiplex PCR, while the TCRdb copy is restricted to in-frame clones and leaves out a portion. The sample carries 240,000 or so clones, roughly 88% recorded once. The material sequenced was peripheral blood. All receptors derive from a woman aged 30 to 39 with acute or convalescent COVID-19. CDR3s include the opening cysteine and the closing phenylalanine or tryptophan. Each record gives: J gene, V gene, CDR3 protein.

TRBJ1-1 TRBV29-1 CSVRGRLNTEAFF
TRBJ2-7 TRBV6-5 CASSYASGSSYEQYF
TRBJ2-1 TRBV10-3 CAISGGGGSSYNEQFF
TRBJ2-5 TRBV9 CASSLGTGRETQYF
TRBJ2-7 TRBV6-4 CASRGGSCDEQYF
TRBJ2-1 TRBV19 CASSAPGLGNEQFF
TRBJ2-3 TRBV7-3 CASSLRSGRGTDTQYF
TRBJ2-7 TRBV27 CASSLRGQVIYEQYF
TRBJ2-7 TRBV10-2 CASRAGFLSYEQYF
TRBJ2-7 TRBV30 CAWKAAPYEQYF
TRBJ2-1 TRBV29-1 CSVPGASGNSYNEQFF
TRBJ2-7 TRBV12-5 CASGLYQYRGYEQYF
TRBJ2-5 TRBV10-3 CAISVLADGETQYF
TRBJ2-1 TRBV9 CASSVALAGVGDNEQFF
TRBJ2-5 TRBV7-9 CASSLRGLYPGTQYF
TRBJ1-4 TRBV11-2 CASSPGRRVGEKLFF
TRBJ2-1 TRBV27 CASGRLAGYSSYNEQFF
TRBJ1-3 TRBV19 CASNTDRFRDTIYF
TRBJ1-6 TRBV7-2 CASSWKGAYNSPLHF
TRBJ2-1 TRBV25-1 CASSEYRGSSYNEQFF
TRBJ1-2 TRBV6-5 CASSYFVGGGYTF
TRBJ1-5 TRBV9 CASSVAGASNQPQHF
TRBJ2-2 TRBV7-2 CASSVTSGKNTGELFF
TRBJ2-1 TRBV12-3/TRBV12-4 CASSFAGYDEQFF
TRBJ2-3 TRBV7-2 CASSSQRADTQYF
TRBJ2-1 TRBV6-4 CASSDSNARGALYNEQFF
TRBJ2-2 TRBV9 CASSVSSATNTGELFF
TRBJ2-6 TRBV27 CASSKQGSSSGANVLTF
TRBJ2-5 TRBV5-4 CASSLEGSLQETQYF
TRBJ2-1 TRBV7-9 CASSQAASTSYNEQFF
TRBJ2-3 TRBV7-9 CASSLRGADTQYF
TRBJ2-7 TRBV27 CASRALREQYF
TRBJ2-3 TRBV5-4 CASSSGGHSTDTQYF
TRBJ2-7 TRBV7-9 CASSRTGTGVEQYF
TRBJ2-4 TRBV21-1 CASSKDGWAKNIQYF
TRBJ1-6 TRBV19 CASSLTGGAYNSPLHF
TRBJ1-6 TRBV19 CASPRGSPYNSPLHF
TRBJ2-7 TRBV7-2 CASSLGWTTYEQYF